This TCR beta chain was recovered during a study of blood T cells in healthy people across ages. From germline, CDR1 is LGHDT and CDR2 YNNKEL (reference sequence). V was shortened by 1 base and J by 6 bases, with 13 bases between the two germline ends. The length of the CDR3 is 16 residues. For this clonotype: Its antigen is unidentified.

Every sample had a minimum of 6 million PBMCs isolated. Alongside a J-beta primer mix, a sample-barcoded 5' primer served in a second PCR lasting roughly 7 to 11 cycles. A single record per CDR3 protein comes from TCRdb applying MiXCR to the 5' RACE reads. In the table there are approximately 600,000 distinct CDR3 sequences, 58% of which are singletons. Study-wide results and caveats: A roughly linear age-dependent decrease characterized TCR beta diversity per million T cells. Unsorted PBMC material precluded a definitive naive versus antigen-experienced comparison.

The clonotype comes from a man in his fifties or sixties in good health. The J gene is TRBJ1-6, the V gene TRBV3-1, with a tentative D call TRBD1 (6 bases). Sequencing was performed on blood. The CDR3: CASSQGSGVGNSPLHF. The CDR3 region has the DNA TGTGCCAGCAGCCAAGGTTCAGGGGTGGGTAATTCACCCCTCCACTTT.